Listed below are T cell receptor beta chains from one sample, sequenced in a study of lymphopenia after photon versus proton radiotherapy. Measured with immunoSEQ multiplex PCR; TCRdb has only the in-frame clones, and not every one. Of 60,000 or so clones listed, about 85% are singletons. This specimen was peripheral blood, taken from a patient treated with proton-based radiotherapy. Receptors were obtained from an elderly man with esophageal cancer. The CDR3 runs from the conserved cysteine through the conserved F or W. Fields, in order: J gene, clone size, V gene, D gene, CDR3 DNA, CDR3 protein. D genes are given only for firm matches. A row's size may be missing; if present it is once, few, many or a size class.

j_gene: TRBJ2-2
abundance: -
v_gene: TRBV7-8
d_gene: -
CDR3nt: TGTGCCAGCAGCTTAGGGGGGTATAGGATGGGCACCGGGGAGCTGTTTTTT
CDR3aa: CASSLGGYRMGTGELFF

j_gene: TRBJ1-5
abundance: -
v_gene: TRBV5-5
d_gene: -
CDR3nt: TGTGCCAGCAGCCTCAGGGAGGATCAGCCCCAGCATTTT
CDR3aa: CASSLREDQPQHF

j_gene: TRBJ2-7
abundance: -
v_gene: TRBV6-6
d_gene: TRBD1
CDR3nt: TGTGCCAGCAGTTACCGGGACAGGGTGTTC
CDR3aa: CASSYRDRVF

j_gene: TRBJ1-1
abundance: -
v_gene: TRBV9
d_gene: -
CDR3nt: TGTGCCAGCAGCGTAGAAACAGGGAGCACTGAAGCTTTCTTT
CDR3aa: CASSVETGSTEAFF

j_gene: TRBJ2-5
abundance: -
v_gene: TRBV5-5
d_gene: TRBD1
CDR3nt: TGTGCCAGCAGCTTGGCCGACAGGGGGCCCGAGACCCAGTACTTC
CDR3aa: CASSLADRGPETQYF

j_gene: TRBJ2-1
abundance: few
v_gene: TRBV19
d_gene: -
CDR3nt: TGTGCCAGTAGTTGGGTAGCCTCCTACAATGAGCAGTTCTTC
CDR3aa: CASSWVASYNEQFF

j_gene: TRBJ1-5
abundance: -
v_gene: TRBV4-1
d_gene: TRBD1
CDR3nt: TGCGCCAGCAGCCAAGTATACGACAGGGAAAAACCCCAGCATTTT
CDR3aa: CASSQVYDREKPQHF

j_gene: TRBJ2-2
abundance: -
v_gene: TRBV4-1
d_gene: TRBD1
CDR3nt: TGCGCCAGCAGCCAAGCTAGGGGACAGGGGGTGTCCGGGGAGCTGTTTTTT
CDR3aa: CASSQARGQGVSGELFF

j_gene: TRBJ2-3
abundance: -
v_gene: TRBV18
d_gene: TRBD2
CDR3nt: TGTGCCAGCTCGACACTAGCGGGGGGGCCTGGAGATACGCAGTATTTT
CDR3aa: CASSTLAGGPGDTQYF

j_gene: TRBJ2-7
abundance: -
v_gene: TRBV10-2
d_gene: TRBD2
CDR3nt: TGCGCCAGCAGGGACCCGGGACTAGGGATAGACGAGCAGTACTTC
CDR3aa: CASRDPGLGIDEQYF

j_gene: TRBJ1-2
abundance: -
v_gene: TRBV5-1
d_gene: -
CDR3nt: TGCGCCAGCAGCCCGGACGGGTTCTATGGCTACACCTTC
CDR3aa: CASSPDGFYGYTF

j_gene: TRBJ2-7
abundance: once
v_gene: TRBV6-5
d_gene: TRBD1
CDR3nt: TGTGCCAGCAGTTACTCGTGGACAGGGGGCTACGAGCAGTACTTC
CDR3aa: CASSYSWTGGYEQYF

j_gene: TRBJ2-1
abundance: -
v_gene: TRBV6-4
d_gene: -
CDR3nt: TGTGCCAGCAGTGCCCGGGGCGGGGGCCTACTCAATGAGCAGTTCTTC
CDR3aa: CASSARGGGLLNEQFF

j_gene: TRBJ2-5
abundance: -
v_gene: TRBV11-2
d_gene: TRBD2
CDR3nt: TGTGCCAGCAGCTTAGCTCTAGCGGGAGGGGAAGAGACCCAGTACTTC
CDR3aa: CASSLALAGGEETQYF

j_gene: TRBJ2-3
abundance: -
v_gene: TRBV5-4
d_gene: -
CDR3nt: TGTGCCAGCAGCTCCGGGACTCCTCGCACAGATACGCAGTATTTT
CDR3aa: CASSSGTPRTDTQYF

j_gene: TRBJ2-3
abundance: -
v_gene: TRBV12-5
d_gene: TRBD1
CDR3nt: TGTGCTAGTGGTTTGGTTAGGACAGGGATGAGCACAGATACGCAGTATTTT
CDR3aa: CASGLVRTGMSTDTQYF